These T cell receptor beta chains were read from a single sample in a study of identical twins. From the 5' RACE reads, TCRdb called clonotypes with MiXCR, one entry per CDR3 protein. The repertoire includes around 690,000 distinct CDR3 sequences, 20% to 25% of them detected once, and around 4.5% sits in the top ten. The same data also contributed to another study, on T cells expressing NK-cell markers.

Material for sequencing was PBMCs. Receptor source: a woman in her late teens or twenties in good health. Both conserved end residues are part of each CDR3. A D gene is named only where the DNA matches it firmly. The size of a clone is reported for some rows only, either as once, few or many, or as a class for expanded clones.

TRBV6-5	NA	TRBJ2-3	TRBD1	TGTGCCAGCAGTTACTCCAGGGGGCCAGATACGCAGTATTTT	CASSYSRGPDTQYF
TRBV29-1	few	TRBJ2-7	NA	TGCAGCGGTGGAGGGTACCCCCCTAACGAGCAGTACTTC	CSGGGYPPNEQYF
TRBV7-6	many	TRBJ2-7	NA	TGTGCCAGCAGCTTAGGATCGGGAAACGAGCAGTACTTC	CASSLGSGNEQYF
TRBV5-1	few	TRBJ2-6	NA	TGTGCCAGCAGTCCACAGGGTTCTGGGGCCAACGTCCTGACTTTC	CASSPQGSGANVLTF
TRBV7-6	NA	TRBJ2-7	NA	TGTGCCAGCAGCCTAGGAGCCCACGAGCAGTACTTC	CASSLGAHEQYF
TRBV20-1	few	TRBJ2-7	NA	TGCAGTGCTCCGTCCGGGACTTTCCGTTACGAGCAGTACTTC	CSAPSGTFRYEQYF
TRBV27	NA	TRBJ2-7	NA	TGTGCCAGCAGTTATGTGAAGTACGAGCAGTACTTC	CASSYVKYEQYF
TRBV20-1	few	TRBJ1-1	NA	TGCAGTGCTAGCAGGCAGCCGAACACTGAAGCTTTCTTT	CSASRQPNTEAFF
TRBV5-6	many	TRBJ1-2	TRBD1	TGTGCCAGCAGCTTGTGGACAGGGTCCGACGGCTACACCTTC	CASSLWTGSDGYTF
TRBV12-3/TRBV12-4	many	TRBJ2-3	NA	TGTGCCAGCAGTTGGGGGGGGCCTACAGATACGCAGTATTTT	CASSWGGPTDTQYF
TRBV12-3/TRBV12-4	few	TRBJ1-4	NA	TGTGCCAGCAGGGCTGGGGGCTTTTGGGAAAAACTGTTTTTT	CASRAGGFWEKLFF
TRBV5-1	many	TRBJ2-3	TRBD1	TGCGCCAGCAGCTTACAGGGGGCTTCCACAGATACGCAGTATTTT	CASSLQGASTDTQYF
TRBV24-1	NA	TRBJ2-3	NA	TGTGCCACCAGTGATCCCGGGACAGATACGCAGTATTTT	CATSDPGTDTQYF
TRBV6-2/TRBV6-3	NA	TRBJ2-3	NA	TGTGCCAGCAGTTCCAGGCGGGGTGGTGGAGATACGCAGTATTTT	CASSSRRGGGDTQYF
TRBV20-1	few	TRBJ1-2	NA	TGCAGCCCCGGACAAGTCTATGGCTACACCTTC	CSPGQVYGYTF
TRBV5-5	few	TRBJ2-7	NA	TGTGCCAGCAGCTCCTGGACAGCCTCCTACGAGCAGTACTTC	CASSSWTASYEQYF
TRBV6-5	few	TRBJ2-7	NA	TGTGCCAGCAGTTACTCGAAATCGGGGGTCTCCTACGAGCAGTACTTC	CASSYSKSGVSYEQYF
TRBV12-3/TRBV12-4	few	TRBJ2-3	NA	TGTGCCAGCACCCCATCTGAAGATGGAACAGATACGCAGTATTTT	CASTPSEDGTDTQYF
TRBV12-3/TRBV12-4	NA	TRBJ1-1	TRBD1	TGTGCCAGCAGTTGGGACAGGATGAACACTGAAGCTTTCTTT	CASSWDRMNTEAFF
TRBV7-2	once	TRBJ2-7	NA	TGTGCCAGCATTCAGTACGGAGGACCCTCCTACGAGCAGTACTTC	CASIQYGGPSYEQYF
TRBV20-1	NA	TRBJ2-7	TRBD2	TGCAGTGCCCCCGGACTAGCGGGAGGAGGCGAGCAGTACTTC	CSAPGLAGGGEQYF
TRBV15	NA	TRBJ1-6	NA	TGTGCCACCAGCAAGGGGACGACTTCACCCCTCCACTTT	CATSKGTTSPLHF
TRBV7-9	NA	TRBJ2-1	NA	TGTGCCAGCAGCCGCCCCCGCCGGGGATCAAACAATGAGCAGTTCTTC	CASSRPRRGSNNEQFF
TRBV11-2	NA	TRBJ2-2	TRBD2	TGTGCCAGCAGCTTTAGGGACTACGAAACCGGGGAGCTGTTTTTT	CASSFRDYETGELFF
TRBV7-9	few	TRBJ2-5	NA	TGTGCCAGCAGCTCATCCCAGTTTGGGAGTCTGACCCAGTACTTC	CASSSSQFGSLTQYF
TRBV20-1	NA	TRBJ2-7	NA	TGCAGTGCCCCCCCGGCGGAGGGGCCCTACGAGCAGTACTTC	CSAPPAEGPYEQYF
TRBV7-9	few	TRBJ2-3	TRBD1	TGTGCCAGCAGCTTAGCGACAGGGGGCACCAGGGCAGATACGCAGTATTTT	CASSLATGGTRADTQYF
TRBV6-1	NA	TRBJ2-7	NA	TGTGCCAGCGGAAGGGGCGGTGTGGACGAGCAGTACTTC	CASGRGGVDEQYF
TRBV4-3	many	TRBJ2-3	NA	TGCGCCAGCAGCCAAGATCGCGCGGCAGATACGCAGTATTTT	CASSQDRAADTQYF
TRBV7-2	NA	TRBJ1-1	TRBD1	TGTGCCAGCAGCTTTGGACAGGCCGTGAACACTGAAGCTTTCTTT	CASSFGQAVNTEAFF
TRBV18	few	TRBJ2-1	TRBD1	TGTGCCAGCTCACCAGGTCCCACCCGGGACAGGCAGTTCTTC	CASSPGPTRDRQFF
TRBV2	NA	TRBJ2-3	TRBD2	TGTGCCAGCTTTCAGACTAGCGGGAGTAATACGCAGTATTTT	CASFQTSGSNTQYF
TRBV2	few	TRBJ2-3	NA	TGTGCCAGCAGCGCGGAGCGGACCTCCCTTGTGATGCAGTATTTT	CASSAERTSLVMQYF
TRBV12-3/TRBV12-4	many	TRBJ1-2	TRBD1	TGTGCCAGCAGTTTAGGTGTGGGACAGGGGGTGTCTGGCTACACCTTC	CASSLGVGQGVSGYTF
TRBV27	NA	TRBJ2-5	NA	TGTGCCAGCAGTTCGTCGCTATACCAGGAGACCCAGTACTTC	CASSSSLYQETQYF
TRBV15	many	TRBJ1-4	NA	TGTGCCACCAGCAGAGGTGAAAAACTGTTTTTT	CATSRGEKLFF
TRBV12-3/TRBV12-4	many	TRBJ1-2	NA	TGTGCCAGCAGTTCTTACCCCGGGGAGGGAGGCTACACCTTC	CASSSYPGEGGYTF
TRBV12-3/TRBV12-4	few	TRBJ2-5	NA	TGTGCCAGCAGTTTACTGGAGGCCCAGTACTTC	CASSLLEAQYF